A selection of T cell receptor beta chains follows, all from one sample in a study of cytomegalovirus exposure and HLA in healthy donors. Profiled with immunoSEQ multiplex PCR; TCRdb holds only in-frame clones, not every one. The sample includes 30,000 to 45,000 clones, roughly 82% of them seen just once. The source material was PBMCs. The receptors derive from a woman aged 18-29 years in good health and CMV-seronegative. Both conserved end residues are part of each CDR3.

TRBV7-7	TRBJ1-2	CASSFTGRGGYTF
TRBV25-1	TRBJ2-1	CASSGSSGRLTDNEQFF
TRBV9	TRBJ2-5	CASSPAEEGRETQYF
TRBV7-3	TRBJ2-2	CASSRTQSSGELFF
TRBV7-3	TRBJ2-2	CASSSSGGGTGELFF
TRBV10-3	TRBJ1-5	CAISDTGMDQPQHF
TRBV7-2	TRBJ1-1	CASSSPFSGGTEAFF
TRBV7-9	TRBJ1-5	CASSLATRNSNQPQHF
TRBV5-4	TRBJ2-5	CASSLLAEETQYF
TRBV7-2	TRBJ1-6	CASSFRWGADNSPLNF
TRBV25-1	TRBJ2-7	CASSAEESYEQYF
TRBV6-1	TRBJ1-5	CASSEIGGSYSNQPQHF
TRBV4-2	NA	CASSQDRSGAAYEQYF
TRBV4-3	TRBJ2-7	CASSQGIAGDYEQYF
TRBV6-6	TRBJ1-4	CASSYSGTGDEKLFF
TRBV6-4	TRBJ1-2	CASSGTGFGGYTF
TRBV28	TRBJ2-2	CASSSADRGIGELFF
TRBV13	TRBJ1-1	CASSFQTEAFF
TRBV25-1	TRBJ2-2	CASRSTGGATGELFF
TRBV7-7	TRBJ1-4	CASSLNEQMGKLFF
TRBV7-9	TRBJ1-2	CASSLSDLSYPF
TRBV19	TRBJ1-1	CASSSSRGGANTEAFF
TRBV27	TRBJ2-1	CASSSRPAHSGSYHNEQFF
TRBV5-4	TRBJ1-1	CASSFRTGGRTEAFF
TRBV5-4	TRBJ2-3	CASSPGTSSGDTQYF